The source of this T cell receptor (beta chain) is a study of regulatory T cells in long-lasting Graves disease. Overall study findings and caveats: Rather than thyroid tissue, only peripheral blood underwent study. Favoring TRBV28, TRBJ1-2 and TRBJ2-5 was a feature seen in persistent disease. Persistent Graves' patients showed less TCR diversity than newly diagnosed patients showed.

Time point: newly diagnosed GD, antithyroid drugs for less than 3 months. Preparation of the TCR library used RNA extracted from PBMCs. The V end lost 1 base, the J end lost 6 bases, and 10 bases lay between the germline ends. This CDR3 comprises 13 residues. From germline, CDR1 is LGHDT and CDR2 YNNKEL (reference sequence). Assembly of TCR beta libraries relied on iRepertoire HTBI primers together with Arm-PCR of CDR3 regions. MiXCR, applied by TCRdb to the multiplex PCR reads, yields one record per CDR3 protein. The sample holds about 470,000 distinct CDR3 sequences, just under 15% seen once. This clonotype was detected ten times or more. Its specificity is unknown. The data were also submitted as part of a second study, on T cells in Graves' hyperthyroidism and ophthalmopathy.

The gene calls are TRBV3-1 and TRBJ2-7; D not resolved. This clonotype originated in a woman in her 30s with Graves disease. The input for sequencing was peripheral blood mononuclear cells (PBMCs), taken at new diagnosis, from a patient treated with antithyroid drugs. CDR3 loop: CASSQGRSGEQYF. DNA of the CDR3: TGTGCCAGCAGCCAAGGAAGGAGTGGCGAGCAGTACTTC.